The rows below give T cell receptor beta chains drawn from one sample of a study of CD8+ T cells in alopecia areata. The protocol was immunoSEQ multiplex PCR, while the TCRdb copy is restricted to in-frame clones and leaves out a portion. The data show hundreds of thousands of clones, 30% to 40% seen once. Material: CD4+ T cells sorted from blood, obtained between weeks 30 and 35, from a patient treated with tofacitinib. The source of these receptors is a human donor with alopecia areata. Each CDR3 is given with its conserved first and last residue. D genes are given only for firm matches. A clone size is listed for some rows: how often the clone was seen (once, few, many), or a class if it is expanded.

v_gene,abundance,j_gene,d_gene,CDR3aa,CDR3nt
TRBV19,few,TRBJ2-7,TRBD1,CASRDRDRATYEQYF,TGTGCCAGTAGGGACCGGGACAGGGCGACCTACGAGCAGTACTTC
TRBV5-1,NA,TRBJ2-4,NA,CASSSGIAKNIQYF,TGCGCCAGCAGCTCCGGGATAGCCAAAAACATTCAGTACTTC
TRBV11-1,NA,TRBJ1-6,NA,CASSSTGNSPLHF,TGTGCCAGCAGCTCCACAGGGAATTCACCCCTCCACTTT
TRBV29-1,NA,TRBJ2-1,NA,CSVAWVTRYNNEQFF,TGCAGCGTTGCATGGGTCACCAGATACAACAATGAGCAGTTCTTC
TRBV29-1,few,TRBJ2-5,TRBD2,CSVTSGSSGETQYF,TGCAGCGTGACTAGCGGGAGTTCAGGGGAGACCCAGTACTTC
TRBV5-1,once,TRBJ1-2,NA,CASSLGGLDYGYTF,TGCGCCAGCAGCTTGGGGGGCCTAGACTATGGCTACACCTTC
TRBV29-1,few,TRBJ2-1,TRBD2,CSVASRTSGSEQFF,TGCAGCGTTGCCTCTAGAACTAGCGGGAGTGAGCAGTTCTTC
TRBV5-6,few,TRBJ2-4,TRBD1,CASSPFDRDNIQYF,TGTGCCAGCAGCCCTTTCGACAGGGACAACATTCAGTACTTC
TRBV30,NA,TRBJ2-7,NA,CAWSPSVYEQYF,TGTGCCTGGAGTCCATCGGTCTACGAGCAGTACTTC
TRBV2,few,TRBJ2-6,NA,CASSDVKGAGANVLTF,TGTGCCAGCAGTGACGTGAAGGGGGCTGGGGCCAACGTCCTGACTTTC
TRBV5-1,once,TRBJ2-1,NA,CAGRGSPNPRDEQFF,TGCGCCGGCCGGGGGTCACCAAACCCCCGCGATGAGCAGTTCTTC
TRBV30,NA,TRBJ2-1,NA,CAWRYRLVIYNEQFF,TGTGCCTGGAGATACAGACTAGTCATTTACAATGAGCAGTTCTTC
TRBV7-2,NA,TRBJ2-1,NA,CASSLAYGPYNEQFF,TGTGCCAGCAGCTTAGCGTATGGCCCATACAATGAGCAGTTCTTC
TRBV29-1,NA,TRBJ1-2,NA,CSVAPENYGYTF,TGCAGCGTTGCACCAGAGAACTATGGCTACACCTTC
TRBV29-1,few,TRBJ2-7,NA,CSVESQGPYEQYF,TGCAGCGTTGAGTCTCAGGGTCCCTACGAGCAGTACTTC
TRBV30,NA,TRBJ2-7,TRBD1,CAWSVQGKWYEQYF,TGTGCCTGGAGTGTACAGGGGAAATGGTACGAGCAGTACTTC
TRBV19,NA,TRBJ2-6,NA,CASSSTGANVLTF,TGTGCCAGTAGCTCTACTGGGGCCAACGTCCTGACTTTC
TRBV19,few,TRBJ1-1,NA,CASTGHPNTEAFF,TGTGCCAGTACTGGACACCCGAACACTGAAGCTTTCTTT
TRBV30,NA,TRBJ1-5,TRBD1,CAWNRGNGGQPQHF,TGTGCCTGGAACAGGGGTAATGGCGGTCAGCCCCAGCATTTT
TRBV18,few,TRBJ2-1,NA,CASSKNTGSHEQFF,TGTGCCAGCTCAAAGAATACAGGATCACATGAGCAGTTCTTC
TRBV2,NA,TRBJ2-1,NA,CAKLGSRNEQFF,TGTGCCAAATTGGGCAGTAGGAATGAGCAGTTCTTC